This T cell receptor beta chain was profiled in a study of vaccination effects on CD4 cells after COVID-19. V lost 4 bases to trimming and J lost 12 bases, with 13 bases between them. The germline CDR1 and CDR2 sequences are MDHEN and SYDVKM. This CDR3 comprises 12 residues. The culture ran for roughly ten days before CD4+ T cells were isolated. Vaccine recipients had no previous SARS-CoV-2 infection; their nucleocapsid antibodies were negative. Study-wide results and caveats: Only 1 of 255 vaccine-induced clones from healthy vaccinees cross-reacted with common cold coronaviruses. At late timepoints after vaccination, vaccine- and infection-induced clones shrank markedly. Few convalescent patients and no early post-infection timepoints were included in the study.

TCRdb's table, derived via immunoSEQ multiplex PCR, lists solely in-frame clones and lacks some. The sample shows tens of thousands of clones, roughly 74% of them seen only once. This clone was counted a few times. Antigen: not known. This TCR was recovered from a human donor who received a COVID-19 vaccine. The sequences come from CD4+ T cells from PBMCs cultured without peptide, collected before COVID-19 vaccination. This chain uses TRBV28 with TRBJ2-1; no clear D gene. CDR3 sequence: CASSSAPTGQFF. The CDR3 DNA is TGTGCCAGCAGTTCCGCCCCCACTGGGCAGTTCTTC. The entire variable domain, with the rest obtained from reference TRBV28 and TRBJ2-1, is as follows: DVKVTQSSRYLVKRTGEKVFLECVQDMDHENMFWYRQDPGLGLRLIYFSYDVKMKEKGDIPEGYSVSREKKERFSLILESASTNQTSMYLCASSSAPTGQFFGPGTRLTVL.